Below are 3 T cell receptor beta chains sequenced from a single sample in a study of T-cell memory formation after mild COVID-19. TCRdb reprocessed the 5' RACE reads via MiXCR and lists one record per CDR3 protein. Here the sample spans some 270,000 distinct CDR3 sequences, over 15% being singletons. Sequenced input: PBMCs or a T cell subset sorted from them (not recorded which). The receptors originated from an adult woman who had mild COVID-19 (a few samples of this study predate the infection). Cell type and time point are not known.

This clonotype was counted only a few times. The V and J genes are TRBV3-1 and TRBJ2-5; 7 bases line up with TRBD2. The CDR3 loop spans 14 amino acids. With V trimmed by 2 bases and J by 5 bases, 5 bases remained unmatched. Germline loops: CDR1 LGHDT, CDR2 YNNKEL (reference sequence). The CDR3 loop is CASSQTGGGETQYF. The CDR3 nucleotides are TGTGCCAGCAGCCAAACGGGGGGAGGGGAGACCCAGTACTTC.

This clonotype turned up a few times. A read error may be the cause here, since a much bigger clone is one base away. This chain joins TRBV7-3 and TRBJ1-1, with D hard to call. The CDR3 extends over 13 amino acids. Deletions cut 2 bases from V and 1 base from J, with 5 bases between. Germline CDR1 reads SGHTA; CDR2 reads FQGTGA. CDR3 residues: CASSLYPNTEAFF. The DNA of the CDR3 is TGTGCCAGCAGCTTATACCCGAACACTGAAGCTTTCTTT.

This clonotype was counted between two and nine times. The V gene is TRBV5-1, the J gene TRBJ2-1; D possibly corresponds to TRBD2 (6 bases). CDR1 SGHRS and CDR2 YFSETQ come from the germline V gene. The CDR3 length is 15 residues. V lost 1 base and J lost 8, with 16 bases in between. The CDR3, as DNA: TGCGCCAGCAGCTTGAATCCCACTAGCTATGATGAGCAGTTCTTC. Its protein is CASSLNPTSYDEQFF.